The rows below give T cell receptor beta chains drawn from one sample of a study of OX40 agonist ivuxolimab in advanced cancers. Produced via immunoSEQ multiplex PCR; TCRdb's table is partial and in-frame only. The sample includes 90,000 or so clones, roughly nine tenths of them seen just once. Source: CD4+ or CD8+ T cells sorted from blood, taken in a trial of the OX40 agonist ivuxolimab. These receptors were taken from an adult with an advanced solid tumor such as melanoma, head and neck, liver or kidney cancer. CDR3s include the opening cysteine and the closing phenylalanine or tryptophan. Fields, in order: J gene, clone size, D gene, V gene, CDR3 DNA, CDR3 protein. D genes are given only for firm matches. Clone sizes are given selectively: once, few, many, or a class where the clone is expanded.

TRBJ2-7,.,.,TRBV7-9,TGTGCCAGCAGCCGGACAGCGACCTACGAGCAGTACTTC,CASSRTATYEQYF
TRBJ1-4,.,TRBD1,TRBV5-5,TGTGCCAGCAGCTTAGAGGACAGGGGGTTTGAAAAACTGTTTTTT,CASSLEDRGFEKLFF
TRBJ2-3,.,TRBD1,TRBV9,TGTGCCAGCAGCGTAGTCCCCGGGACAGGGGAGCAGTATTTT,CASSVVPGTGEQYF
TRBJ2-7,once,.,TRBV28,TGTGCCAGCAGTTCAAGCCCTGGCTACGAGCAGTACTTC,CASSSSPGYEQYF
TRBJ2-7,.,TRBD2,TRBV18,TGTGCCAGCTCCCTCGGGAGGAGGAACGAGCAGTACTTC,CASSLGRRNEQYF
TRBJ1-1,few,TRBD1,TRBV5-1,TGCGCCAGCAGTTTTACAGGGGCTTCGTACACTGAAGCTTTCTTT,CASSFTGASYTEAFF
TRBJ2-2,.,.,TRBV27,TGTGCCAGCAGTCCCAGGGGCGTCTCGAACACCGGGGAGCTGTTTTTT,CASSPRGVSNTGELFF
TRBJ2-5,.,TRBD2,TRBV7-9,TGTGCCAGCAGCCCGACCCTAGCGGAGAGACAAGAGACCCAGTACTTC,CASSPTLAERQETQYF
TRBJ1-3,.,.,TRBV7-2,TGTGCCAGCAGGATACCGAGCTCTGGAAACACCATATATTTT,CASRIPSSGNTIYF
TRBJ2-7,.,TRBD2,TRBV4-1,TGCGCCAGCAGCCTGTTTTTTGCGGGAGGCTACGAGCAGTACTTC,CASSLFFAGGYEQYF